Below, 7 T cell receptor beta chains from the same sample are listed, as sequenced in a study of T cell responses to AZD1222 COVID-19 vaccine. Generated by immunoSEQ multiplex PCR, the TCRdb table keeps only in-frame clones and is missing some. The sample records more than 55,000 clones, nearly 90% being singletons. Sequenced here: peripheral blood, sampled 28 days after the second AZD1222 dose. All receptors derive from an adult who received the AZD1222 COVID-19 vaccine.

Notes on this clone: Germline is not matched at one junction end, which may reflect a read error. The gene calls are TRBV10-1 and TRBJ2-3, with 12 positions matching TRBD2. CDR1 WNHNN and CDR2 SYGVQD come from the germline V gene (reference sequence). The CDR3 sequence is 16 residues long. In DNA, the CDR3 is TGCGCCAGCACGATGACTAGCGGGAGTAGCAAAGATACGCAGTATTTT. Protein sequence: CASTMTSGSSKDTQYF.

The gene calls are TRBV5-6 and TRBJ2-7; D ambiguous. V lost 5 bases, J lost 5 bases, and 8 bases lay in between. Germline values: CDR1 SGHDT, CDR2 YYEEEE. There are 11 residues in the CDR3. The CDR3 bases are TGTGCCAGCAGTTACAGCGACGAGCAGTACTTC. Translating it yields CASSYSDEQYF.

The CDR3 protein is CASSQRGRVEAYEQYF. The CDR3 DNA reads as TGTGCCAGCAGCCAAAGGGGGCGAGTAGAGGCCTACGAGCAGTACTTC. This chain connects TRBV3-1 (or the pseudogene TRBV3-2) to TRBJ2-7; 7 bases are shared with TRBD1. Germline CDR1 and CDR2: LGHDT and YNNKEL (reference sequence). This CDR3 has 16 amino acids. V was pared by 2 bases and J by 2 bases, with 9 bases of the junction left unmatched.

The chain employs TRBV19 and TRBJ1-5; 9 nucleotides line up with TRBD1. CDR3 length: 16 amino acids. The junction had 9 bases not matched to a gene; V was cut back by 5 bases and J by 4 bases. Looked up from germline, CDR1 is LNHDA and CDR2 is SQIVND (reference sequence). The CDR3, as DNA: TGTGCCAGTAGTGGGGGGACAGGGCAATTGAATCAGCCCCAGCATTTT. It translates to CASSGGTGQLNQPQHF.

The rearrangement joins TRBV20-1 to TRBJ2-7, with unresolved D. Germline CDR1 and CDR2: DFQATT and SNEGSKA (reference sequence). V was trimmed by 6 bases and J by 5 bases, leaving 11 bases between them. The CDR3 is 11 residues long. CDR3 sequence reads: CSALRTDEQYF. The CDR3 nucleotides are TGCAGTGCCCTACGGACGGACGAGCAGTACTTC.

The chain has TRBV24-1 and TRBJ2-7; 7 nucleotides line up with TRBD1. V shed 7 bases, J shed 2 bases, and the junction held 7 bases outside the gene matches. Germline assignment: CDR1 KGHDR and CDR2 SFDVKD. The CDR3 loop spans 14 amino acids. CDR3 sequence (DNA): TGTGCCACCAGCGCGACAGGGCTTACCTACGAGCAGTACTTC. Translating it yields CATSATGLTYEQYF.

Notes on this clone: Other DNA sequences in this sample translate to the same CDR3. The chain joins TRBV6-6 to TRBJ1-1; no clear D. Germline CDR1 is MNHNY and CDR2 is SVGAGI (reference sequence). Trimming took 5 bases from V and 4 from J, leaving 8 bases between them. The CDR3 is 12 residues long. The CDR3 loop reads CASSPGGTEAFF. The CDR3 nucleotides read TGTGCCAGCAGTCCTGGTGGCACTGAAGCTTTCTTT.